The 20 T cell receptor beta chains below all came from one sample that was sequenced in a study of a mutant IDH1 vaccine in newly diagnosed glioma. For these TCRs, the target antigens are not known. This sample's time point: week 11, during vaccination. Each dose of the vaccine consisted of 300 ug of mutant IDH1 20-mer peptide, with topical imiquimod. Profiling relied on immunoSEQ multiplex PCR, and the TCRdb table lists in-frame clones only, not all of them. This sample has some 120,000 clones, with over 75% found just once. The input for sequencing was PBMCs, taken from a glioma patient whose treatment included an IDH1 peptide vaccine. The receptors shown here come from a man aged 35 to 55 with glioma.

This clone was seen many times. The chain employs TRBV13 and TRBJ2-1, with TRBD1 identical over 7 bases. CDR3 length: 13 amino acids. Trimming removed 5 bases from V and 7 bases from J; junction bases left unmatched: 5. Germline V CDR1 and CDR2: PRHDT, FYEKMQ (reference sequence). CDR3 bases: TGTGCCAGCAGCGTCAGGGGGATTAATGAGCAGTTCTTC. Its protein is CASSVRGINEQFF.

The chain joins TRBV6-1 to TRBJ2-5, with D tentatively TRBD1 or TRBD2 (6 bases each). Looked up from germline, CDR1 is MNHNS and CDR2 is SASEGT. V was cut by 4 bases and J by 5 bases, with 23 bases left in between. The CDR3 has 17 residues. The CDR3 nucleotides read TGTGCCAGCAGTGGGATGGGGAGCCTCCAAGGGGGGGAGACCCAGTACTTC. Protein sequence: CASSGMGSLQGGETQYF.

V and J are TRBV4-2 and TRBJ2-1; 12 nucleotides line up with TRBD2. Germline values: CDR1 LGHNA, CDR2 YNFKEQ. This CDR3 has 17 residues. The J segment lost 7 bases and the V segment lost 4 bases, leaving 11 bases of the junction unmatched. CDR3 nucleotides: TGTGCCAGCAGCCTCCGGACTAGCGGGGAGGTTAGGAATGAGCAGTTCTTC. It yields the protein CASSLRTSGEVRNEQFF.

This chain links TRBV30 with TRBJ2-7; 16 bases align to TRBD2. Germline V gene data show CDR1 as GTSNPN and CDR2 as SVGIG (reference sequence). The CDR3 sequence is 17 residues long. V lost 0 bases, J lost 3 bases, and 5 bases stayed unmatched. CDR3 nucleotides: TGTGCCTGGAGTGTAGGGACTAGCGGGGGGGTAAACTACGAGCAGTACTTC. As protein: CAWSVGTSGGVNYEQYF.

This chain connects TRBV5-1 to TRBJ1-3; the D gene is possibly TRBD1 (6 bases). The V gene's germline CDR1 is SGHRS and CDR2 YFSETQ. This CDR3 has 18 amino acids. Trimming shortened V by 2 bases and J by 0 bases, and 18 bases separated the two germline ends. The CDR3 nucleotides are TGCGCCAGCAGCTTTGGGACACTGGGATCGGTCTCTGGAAACACCATATATTTT. Residues: CASSFGTLGSVSGNTIYF.

The rearrangement links TRBV4-3 to TRBJ2-1, with 13 bases aligning to TRBD2. After removal of 0 bases from V and 6 bases from J, the junction contained 5 bases not matched to a gene. CDR1 is LGHNA, CDR2 YSLEER, per germline. The CDR3 is 17 amino acids. The CDR3 nucleotides are TGCGCCAGCAGCCAAGACAGACTAGCGGGAGGAGTCAATGAGCAGTTCTTC. Its translation is CASSQDRLAGGVNEQFF.

The chain uses TRBV2 and TRBJ2-2; 9 positions agree with TRBD1. With V trimmed by 5 bases and J by 5 bases, 9 bases remained unmatched. Per the germline V gene, CDR1 is SNHLY and CDR2 is FYNNEI. The CDR3 loop spans 16 amino acids. CDR3 amino acids: CASSLQGAGVTGELFF. The CDR3 region has the DNA TGTGCCAGCAGTTTACAGGGGGCCGGGGTAACCGGGGAGCTGTTTTTT. The full variable domain, rest sourced from reference TRBV2 and TRBJ2-2, is EPEVTQTPSHQVTQMGQEVILRCVPISNHLYFYWYRQILGQKVEFLVSFYNNEISEKSEIFDDQFSVERPDGSNFTLKIRSTKLEDSAMYFCASSLQGAGVTGELFFGEGSRLTVL.

This chain links TRBV21-1 with TRBJ2-2. TRBV21-1 is a pseudogene. This CDR3 contains 12 residues. This CDR3 is CASSIGLGELFF. CDR3 coding DNA: TGTGCCAGCAGCATTGGGTTAGGGGAGCTGTTTTTT.

This clone is a singleton in its sample. V is TRBV10-3 and J is TRBJ1-2, with no clear D. The CDR3 is 13 residues long. Germline CDR1 and CDR2: ENHRY and SYGVKD. V lost 8 bases and J 0 bases, leaving 10 bases between the germline ends. The CDR3 region has the DNA TGTGCCATCCCCGCGGAGACTAACTATGGCTACACCTTC. It translates to CAIPAETNYGYTF.

This clone was recorded once. The CDR3 region is CASSIVDGSYGYTF. The CDR3 DNA follows: TGTGCCAGTAGTATAGTAGACGGGAGCTATGGCTACACCTTC. The rearrangement links TRBV19 to TRBJ1-2; no reliable D call. The ends were cut back, 1 base at V and 4 bases at J, with 10 bases in the middle. CDR1 is LNHDA and CDR2 is SQIVND in the germline V gene (reference sequence). This CDR3 comprises 14 residues.

This clone showed up just a few times. The genes are TRBV5-5 and TRBJ2-4; the match to TRBD2 covers 7 bases. CDR3 size: 14 residues. The germline V gene encodes CDR1 SGHKS and CDR2 YYEKEE (reference sequence). The V segment lost 1 base and the J segment 12 bases; nucleotides outside the gene matches: 10. CDR3 nucleotides: TGTGCCAGCAGCTTGAGGCTAGCGGTCGAGAATCAGTACTTC. It encodes CASSLRLAVENQYF. Combining the CDR3 with reference TRBV5-5 and TRBJ2-4 gives the whole variable domain DAGVTQSPTHLIKTRGQQVTLRCSPISGHKSVSWYQQVLGQGPQFIFQYYEKEERGRGNFPDRFSARQFPNYSSELNVNALLLGDSALYLCASSLRLAVENQYFGAGTRLSVL.

The J gene is TRBJ1-6, the V gene TRBV18; D is possibly TRBD1 (5 bases). Germline CDR1 KGHSH, CDR2 LQKENI. CDR3 length: 14 amino acids. The germline V and J ends were trimmed by 1 base and 6 bases, with 7 bases remaining between them. CDR3 bases: TGTGCCAGCTCACCACGGCAGGGTAATTCACCCCTCCACTTT. Translation: CASSPRQGNSPLHF.

The chain couples TRBV12-5 to TRBJ2-3; D is perhaps TRBD1 (6 bases). Germline loops: CDR1 LGHNT, CDR2 FRNRAP. CDR3 size: 20 residues. V gave up 6 bases and J gave up 8 bases, with 36 bases separating them. The CDR3 is CASGMVIGTGPILNRGTQYF. For the CDR3, the DNA is TGTGCTAGTGGCATGGTTATAGGAACAGGGCCCATACTTAACAGAGGTACGCAGTATTTT. The complete variable domain, with remaining parts taken from reference TRBV12-5 and TRBJ2-3, reads DARVTQTPRHKVTEMGQEVTMRCQPILGHNTVFWYRQTMMQGLELLAYFRNRAPLDDSGMPKDRFSAEMPDATLATLKIQPSEPRDSAVYFCASGMVIGTGPILNRGTQYFGPGTRLTVL.

The rearrangement links TRBV10-3 to TRBJ2-1, with 10 nucleotides matching TRBD2. Unmatched junction bases numbered 8, after V lost 0 bases and J lost 6 bases. Germline CDR1 reads ENHRY; CDR2 reads SYGVKD. This CDR3 comprises 17 residues. CDR3 loop: CAISESGTSGAGNEQFF. CDR3 bases: TGTGCCATCAGTGAGTCGGGTACTAGCGGGGCAGGCAATGAGCAGTTCTTC.

This chain joins TRBV7-2 and TRBJ2-3; D remains unclear. Germline CDR1 reads SGHTA; CDR2 reads FQGNSA. The CDR3 has 15 residues. V lost 2 bases to trimming and J lost 2 bases, with 11 bases between them. DNA for the CDR3: TGTGCCAGCAGCTTAAGACGGTCGGCCACAGATACGCAGTATTTT. Translated: CASSLRRSATDTQYF.

The rearrangement joins TRBV15 to TRBJ1-3, with a possible D match to TRBD1 (6 bases). The V gene lost 5 bases and the J gene lost 1 base, with 12 bases spanning the gap. From germline, CDR1 is LNHNV and CDR2 YYDKDF (reference sequence). The CDR3 spans 15 residues. CDR3 amino acids: CATSENRGSGNTIYF. CDR3 coding DNA: TGTGCCACCAGCGAGAATAGGGGGTCTGGAAACACCATATATTTT.

The chain carries TRBV7-2 and TRBJ2-7, with TRBD1 matching over 7 bases. The V gene's germline CDR1 is SGHTA and CDR2 FQGNSA. CDR3 length: 15 residues. The J segment lost 2 bases and the V segment lost 5 bases, leaving 9 bases of the junction unmatched. CDR3 in DNA: TGTGCCAGCAGCCCACGGACAGGCCCTCCCTACGAGCAGTACTTC. Protein: CASSPRTGPPYEQYF. Using reference TRBV7-2 and TRBJ2-7 for the parts outside the CDR3, the full variable domain is GAGVSQSPSNKVTEKGKDVELRCDPISGHTALYWYRQSLGQGLEFLIYFQGNSAPDKSGLPSDRFSAERTGGSVSTLTIQRTQQEDSAVYLCASSPRTGPPYEQYFGPGTRLTVT.

The chain couples TRBV9 to TRBJ2-2, with TRBD2 as a possible D gene (6 bases). CDR3 length: 14 amino acids. CDR1 SGDLS and CDR2 YYNGEE come from the germline V gene. Trimming cost V 3 bases and J 7 bases, with 13 bases left between them. CDR3 amino acids: CASSATGVGGELFF. The DNA of the CDR3 is TGTGCCAGCAGCGCAACGGGAGTAGGCGGGGAGCTGTTTTTT.

The genes are TRBV5-1 and TRBJ2-2; maybe TRBD2 (5 bases). V lost 3 bases to trimming and J lost 7 bases, with 7 bases between them. The germline CDR1 and CDR2 sequences are SGHRS and YFSETQ. This CDR3 has 12 residues. CDR3 in amino acids: CASSYGVGELFF. The CDR3 region has the DNA TGCGCCAGCAGCTACGGGGTCGGGGAGCTGTTTTTT. Full variable domain (missing parts from reference TRBV5-1 and TRBJ2-2): KAGVTQTPRYLIKTRGQQVTLSCSPISGHRSVSWYQQTPGQGLQFLFEYFSETQRNKGNFPGRFSGRQFSNSRSEMNVSTLELGDSALYLCASSYGVGELFFGEGSRLTVL.

The DNA for the CDR3 is TGTGCCAGCAGCTTGGAGGTAGGGAGGATCACTGAAGCTTTCTTT. This gives the protein CASSLEVGRITEAFF. The chain recombines TRBV5-6 with TRBJ1-1; D is ambiguous. CDR1 and CDR2 from the germline V gene are SGHDT and YYEEEE. With 0 bases removed from V and 4 bases from J, the gap between germline ends came to 13 bases. The CDR3 sequence is 15 residues long.